The rows below give T cell receptor beta chains drawn from one sample of a study of T cells in Graves' hyperthyroidism and ophthalmopathy. MiXCR, run by TCRdb on the multiplex PCR reads, gives a single entry per CDR3 protein. Among about 590,000 distinct CDR3 sequences, 15% to 18% were seen once, and the ten largest hold less than 9.5%. Sequencing input: blood. The receptors stem from a woman in her 30s with Graves' hyperthyroidism. CDR3s include the opening cysteine and the closing phenylalanine or tryptophan. The D gene is left open where the match is weak. Only part of the rows carry a size: once, few, many, or a class if the clone is expanded.

D: NA
J: TRBJ2-7
size: many
length: 16
V: TRBV6-2/TRBV6-3
CDR3: CASSYLETASSYEQYF
DNA: TGTGCCAGCAGTTACTTGGAGACAGCGAGCTCCTACGAGCAGTACTTC

D: TRBD2
J: TRBJ2-5
size: NA
length: 15
V: TRBV19
CDR3: CASSITSGRAETQYF
DNA: TGTGCCAGTAGTATAACTTCGGGGAGGGCAGAGACCCAGTACTTC

D: TRBD2
J: TRBJ2-1
size: many
length: 16
V: TRBV3-1
CDR3: CASSPVAGVEYNEQFF
DNA: TGTGCCAGCAGCCCTGTAGCGGGAGTAGAATACAATGAGCAGTTCTTC

D: NA
J: TRBJ2-7
size: many
length: 13
V: TRBV27
CDR3: CASSLTSDYEQYF
DNA: TGTGCCAGCAGTCTAACTAGTGACTACGAGCAGTACTTC

D: NA
J: TRBJ1-2
size: few
length: 20
V: TRBV10-1
CDR3: CASSESAPDPTARHNYGYTF
DNA: TGCGCCAGCAGTGAGTCCGCCCCCGACCCTACGGCCAGACACAACTATGGCTACACCTTC

D: TRBD1
J: TRBJ2-5
size: many
length: 14
V: TRBV28
CDR3: CASSIGQGQETQYF
DNA: TGTGCCAGCAGTATCGGACAGGGCCAAGAGACCCAGTACTTC

D: TRBD2
J: TRBJ2-1
size: few
length: 16
V: TRBV4-3
CDR3: CASSQQLAGGAYEQFF
DNA: TGCGCCAGCAGCCAGCAACTAGCGGGAGGGGCGTATGAGCAGTTCTTC

D: TRBD2
J: TRBJ2-1
size: many
length: 15
V: TRBV3-1
CDR3: CASSQGTSGRGEQFF
DNA: TGTGCCAGCAGCCAAGGTACTAGCGGGAGGGGTGAGCAGTTCTTC

D: TRBD2
J: TRBJ2-2
size: NA
length: 14
V: TRBV6-4
CDR3: CASNELAGGGELFF
DNA: TGTGCCAGCAATGAACTAGCGGGAGGCGGGGAGCTGTTTTTT

D: TRBD1
J: TRBJ1-1
size: many
length: 15
V: TRBV30
CDR3: CAWNLIEGQRTEAFF
DNA: TGTGCCTGGAACCTCATCGAGGGACAGCGGACTGAAGCTTTCTTT

D: NA
J: TRBJ1-1
size: NA
length: 14
V: TRBV14
CDR3: CASSLRPGPREAFF
DNA: TGTGCCAGCAGCCTTAGACCGGGACCGCGAGAAGCTTTCTTT

D: NA
J: TRBJ1-1
size: many
length: 14
V: TRBV5-1
CDR3: CASSKIGGNTEAFF
DNA: TGCGCCAGCAGCAAGATAGGAGGGAACACTGAAGCTTTCTTT